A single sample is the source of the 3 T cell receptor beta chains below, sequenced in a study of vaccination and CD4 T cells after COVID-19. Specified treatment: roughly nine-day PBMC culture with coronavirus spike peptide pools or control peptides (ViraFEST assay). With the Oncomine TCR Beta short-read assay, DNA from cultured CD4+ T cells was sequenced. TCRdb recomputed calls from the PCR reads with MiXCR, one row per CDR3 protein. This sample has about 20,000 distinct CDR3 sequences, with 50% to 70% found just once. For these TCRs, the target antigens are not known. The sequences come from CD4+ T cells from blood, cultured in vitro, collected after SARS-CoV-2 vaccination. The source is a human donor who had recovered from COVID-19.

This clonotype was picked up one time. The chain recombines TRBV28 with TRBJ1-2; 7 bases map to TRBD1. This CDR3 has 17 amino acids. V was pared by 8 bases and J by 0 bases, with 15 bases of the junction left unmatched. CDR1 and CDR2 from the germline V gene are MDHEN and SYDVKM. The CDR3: CASLSRGERSSNYGYTF. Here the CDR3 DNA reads TGTGCCAGCTTGAGCAGGGGGGAACGCTCCTCTAACTATGGCTACACCTTC.

CDR3 in DNA: TGTGCCATCAGTCAGGGGCCCGGGGAGCTGTTTTTT. Residues: CAISQGPGELFF. This rearrangement joins TRBV10-3 to TRBJ2-2, with D perhaps matching TRBD1 (6 bases). Between the trimmed V and J ends, which lost 5 bases and 6 bases, there was a span of 7 bases. The CDR3 sequence is 12 residues long. Germline assignment: CDR1 ENHRY and CDR2 SYGVKD.

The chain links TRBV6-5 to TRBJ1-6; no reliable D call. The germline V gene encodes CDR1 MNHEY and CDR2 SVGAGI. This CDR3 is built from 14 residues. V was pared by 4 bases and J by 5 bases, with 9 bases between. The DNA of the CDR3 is TGTGCCAGCAGTTTTTCGAAGGATAATTCACCCCTCCACTTT. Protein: CASSFSKDNSPLHF.